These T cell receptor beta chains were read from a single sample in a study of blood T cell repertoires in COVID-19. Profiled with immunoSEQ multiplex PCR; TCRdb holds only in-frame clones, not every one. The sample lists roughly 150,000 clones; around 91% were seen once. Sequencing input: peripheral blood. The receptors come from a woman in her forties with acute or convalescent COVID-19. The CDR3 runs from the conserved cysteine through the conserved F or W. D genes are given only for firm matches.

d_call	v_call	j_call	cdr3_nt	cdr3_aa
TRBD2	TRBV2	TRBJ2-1	TGTGCCAGCGAGCGGGAGTCCTACAATGAGCAGTTCTTC	CASERESYNEQFF
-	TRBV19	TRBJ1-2	TGTGCCAGTAGTCCTAGGGACGGGAGTAACTATGGCTACACCTTC	CASSPRDGSNYGYTF
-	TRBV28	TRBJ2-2	TGTGCCAGCAGTTTACAAATACAGACCACCGGGGAGCTGTTTTTT	CASSLQIQTTGELFF
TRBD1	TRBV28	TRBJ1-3	TGTGCCAGCAGTTCCCAGGCCGGGACAGAAAACACCATATATTTT	CASSSQAGTENTIYF
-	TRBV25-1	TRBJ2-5	TGTGCCAGCAGTTACAGCGGACAAGAGACCCAGTACTTC	CASSYSGQETQYF
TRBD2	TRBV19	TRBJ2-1	TGTGCCAGTAGTAACCCGGTAGCGGGGGGGCCGACTAATGAGCAGTTCTTC	CASSNPVAGGPTNEQFF
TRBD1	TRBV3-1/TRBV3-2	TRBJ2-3	TGTGCCAGCAGCCAAGCGTTACAGGGGCCAGATACGCAGTATTTT	CASSQALQGPDTQYF
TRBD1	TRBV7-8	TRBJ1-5	TGTGCCAGCAGCCCCGGACAGGGAAGTCATAGCAATCAGCCCCAGCATTTT	CASSPGQGSHSNQPQHF
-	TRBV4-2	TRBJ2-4	TGTGCCAGCAGCCAAGCTCGGGAACAGTACTTC	CASSQAREQYF
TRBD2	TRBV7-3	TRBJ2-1	TGTGCCAGCAGCTTAACGTTGGGCGGGGGTTACAATGAGCAGTTCTTC	CASSLTLGGGYNEQFF
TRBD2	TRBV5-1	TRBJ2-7	TGCGCCAGCAGCTTGGGGCTAGCGGGAGGGAGCTCCTACGAGCAGTACTTC	CASSLGLAGGSSYEQYF
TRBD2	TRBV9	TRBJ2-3	TGTGCCAGCAGCGCGAATGTCGGGGGGGCCGGAACAGATACGCAGTATTTT	CASSANVGGAGTDTQYF